This TCR beta chain emerged from a study of OX40 agonist ivuxolimab in advanced cancers. CDR3 length: 15 residues. CDR1 and CDR2 from the germline V gene are KGHSY and FQNENV. The trim removed 0 bases at V and 8 bases at J, leaving 8 bases unmatched. This clone occurred once. Measured with immunoSEQ multiplex PCR; TCRdb has only the in-frame clones, and not every one. The data hold about 58,000 clones, with over 80% observed a single time. The TCR sequence derives from an adult with an advanced solid tumor such as melanoma, head and neck, liver or kidney cancer. The sequencing used CD4+ or CD8+ T cells sorted from blood, collected in a trial of the OX40 agonist ivuxolimab. J is TRBJ1-2 and V is TRBV16, with TRBD1 identical over 8 bases. CDR3 protein: CASSQSNPGGEGYTF. The DNA of the CDR3 is TGTGCCAGCAGCCAATCGAATCCAGGGGGCGAGGGCTACACCTTC.